These 26 T cell receptor beta chains were sequenced from one sample in a study of blood T cell repertoires in COVID-19. Produced via immunoSEQ multiplex PCR; TCRdb's table is partial and in-frame only. Of roughly 140,000 clones in the sample, approximately 91% were seen once. Sequencing used peripheral blood. The receptors here all came from a man in his 70s with acute or convalescent COVID-19.

The rearrangement uses TRBV27 and TRBJ1-1, with 8 bases that match TRBD1. Trimming at V came to 5 bases and at J to 5 bases, leaving 10 bases not matched to a gene. The CDR3 loop spans 15 amino acids. Germline V lookup: CDR1 MNHEY, CDR2 SMNVEV (reference sequence). CDR3 loop: CASSARQGTGTEAFF. The CDR3 DNA sequence: TGTGCCAGCAGTGCAAGACAGGGGACGGGGACTGAAGCTTTCTTT.

The J gene is TRBJ2-3, the V gene TRBV5-1; D may be TRBD1 (7 bases). V was shortened by 6 bases and J by 3 bases, with 17 bases between the two germline ends. Germline V lookup: CDR1 SGHRS, CDR2 YFSETQ. CDR3 length: 15 residues. The DNA for the CDR3 is TGCGCCAGCAAACCAGGGGGGTTGATGACAGATACGCAGTATTTT. Protein product: CASKPGGLMTDTQYF.

The rearrangement links TRBV9 to TRBJ2-7, with 11 bases that match TRBD1. Germline loops: CDR1 SGDLS, CDR2 YYNGEE. V lost 0 bases, J lost 5 bases, and 4 bases stayed unmatched. The CDR3 spans 15 residues. CDR3 loop: CASSVGTGGGDEQYF. In DNA, the CDR3 is TGTGCCAGCAGCGTAGGGACAGGGGGCGGCGACGAGCAGTACTTC.

The chain recombines TRBV19 with TRBJ2-7; 7 bases match TRBD2. V lost 8 bases to trimming and J lost 2 bases; unmatched junction nucleotides: 12. Germline V gene data show CDR1 as LNHDA and CDR2 as SQIVND (reference sequence). The CDR3 runs 15 residues. CDR3 bases: TGTGCCAGTGGGGGGGAAAAGACTAGAGCCTACGAGCAGTACTTC. It translates to CASGGEKTRAYEQYF.

The chain employs TRBV28 and TRBJ2-2, with 8 positions matching TRBD2. The CDR3 covers 18 residues. V was pared by 1 base and J by 3 bases, with 10 bases of the junction left unmatched. Germline V CDR1 and CDR2: MDHEN, SYDVKM. CDR3 sequence: CASSLSGGGPLDTGELFF. CDR3 DNA: TGTGCCAGCAGTTTATCGGGCGGGGGGCCCCTGGACACCGGGGAGCTGTTTTTT.

This chain joins TRBV10-3 and TRBJ1-1; D gene uncertain. The CDR3 consists of 13 residues. The germline CDR1 and CDR2 sequences are ENHRY and SYGVKD. V dropped 10 bases and J dropped 4 bases, with 16 bases sitting between them. In nucleotides, the CDR3 is TGTGCCACCTCCCAAGGAGAGGGCACTGAAGCTTTCTTT. Translation gives CATSQGEGTEAFF.

V gene TRBV28 combines with J gene TRBJ1-4, with 8 bases fitting TRBD1. The ends lost 4 bases at V and 0 bases at J; junction bases unmatched: 13. The CDR3 has 19 amino acids. Germline-derived CDR1 and CDR2 are MDHEN and SYDVKM. CDR3 sequence (DNA): TGTGCCAGCAGTTGGACAGGGTGGACTAAACCTGCAACTAATGAAAAACTGTTTTTT. It yields the protein CASSWTGWTKPATNEKLFF.

The sample holds one count of this clone. V usage is TRBV5-5 and J usage is TRBJ2-5, with D perhaps TRBD2 (7 bases). Deletions cut 4 bases from V and 5 bases from J, with 18 bases between. The germline gives CDR1 SGHKS, CDR2 YYEKEE (reference sequence). There are 15 residues in the CDR3. The CDR3 reads CASSVGTGGWETQYF. For the CDR3, the DNA is TGTGCCAGCAGCGTCGGAACGGGGGGCTGGGAGACCCAGTACTTC.

This chain uses TRBV5-1 with TRBJ2-1; D might be TRBD1 (6 bases). V was cut by 4 bases and J by 1 base, with 15 bases left in between. The CDR3 is 16 residues long. Germline V gene lookup returns CDR1 SGHRS and CDR2 YFSETQ. The CDR3 region is CASSRSNTGSYNEQFF. For the CDR3, the DNA is TGCGCCAGCAGCCGCTCCAACACAGGGTCCTACAATGAGCAGTTCTTC.

The genes are TRBV5-4 and TRBJ2-5; 7 bases map to TRBD2. Germline CDR1 and CDR2: SGHNT and YYREEE (reference sequence). The CDR3 totals 14 residues. V dropped 4 bases and J dropped 5; count of bases not matched to a gene: 8. The DNA for the CDR3 is TGTGCCAGCAGCGTAACCCAGGGAGGGGAGACCCAGTACTTC. As protein: CASSVTQGGETQYF.

The V gene is TRBV10-3, the J gene TRBJ1-5; unclear D gene. The germline gives CDR1 ENHRY, CDR2 SYGVKD. Trimming removed 0 bases from V and 6 bases from J, with 9 bases in between. CDR3 length equals 14 residues. In DNA, the CDR3 is TGTGCCATCAGTGAGTCTGAGGGTTCTCAGCCCCAGCATTTT. This encodes CAISESEGSQPQHF.

The rearrangement joins TRBV5-1 to TRBJ2-5, with TRBD1 matching over 7 bases. The CDR3 totals 15 residues. The germline CDR1 and CDR2 sequences are SGHRS and YFSETQ. The J segment lost 2 bases and the V segment lost 4 bases, leaving 8 bases of the junction unmatched. This CDR3 reads CASSVGGAPQETQYF. DNA for the CDR3: TGCGCCAGCAGCGTAGGGGGCGCCCCACAAGAGACCCAGTACTTC.

V is TRBV12-3 or TRBV12-4 and J is TRBJ1-2; D unresolved. The CDR3 loop spans 12 amino acids. V was pared by 4 bases and J by 5 bases, with 8 bases between. DNA of the CDR3: TGTGCCAGCAGTTGGTCAGTTTATGGCTACACCTTC. Its protein is CASSWSVYGYTF.

The rearrangement links TRBV29-1 to TRBJ1-3; 8 positions agree with TRBD1. CDR1 and CDR2 from the germline V gene are SQVTM and ANQGSEA. This CDR3 is 12 amino acids long. Losses at the gene ends were 1 base for V and 14 bases for J; bases not matched to a gene: 7. CDR3 amino acids: CSVEARDRILYF. In DNA, the CDR3 is TGCAGCGTTGAAGCCCGGGACAGGATTTTATATTTT.

The chain couples TRBV7-9 to TRBJ2-3, with 8 bases identical to TRBD2. Trimming took 5 bases from V and 2 from J; bases not matched to a gene: 9. This CDR3 is built from 16 residues. Germline values: CDR1 SEHNR, CDR2 FQNEAQ (reference sequence). DNA of the CDR3: TGTGCCAGCAGCCCCATTGGCGGGGGGCTCACAGATACGCAGTATTTT. Protein product: CASSPIGGGLTDTQYF.

This chain links TRBV6-6 with TRBJ1-3; D may be TRBD1 (5 bases). This CDR3 region has 14 residues. Trimming stripped 6 bases from V and 3 bases from J, with 12 bases between. Per germline, CDR1 MNHNY and CDR2 SVGAGI (reference sequence). DNA of the CDR3: TGTGCCAGCAGGGCCGGGGGGAATGGAAACACCATATATTTT. This encodes CASRAGGNGNTIYF.

The chain combines TRBV3-1 (or the pseudogene TRBV3-2) with TRBJ1-6; 10 nucleotides align to TRBD1. This CDR3 contains 14 residues. Germline assignment: CDR1 LGHDT and CDR2 YNNKEL (reference sequence). Trimming took 5 bases from V and 7 from J; bases not matched to a gene: 2. The CDR3 protein is CASSRDRGNSPLHF. CDR3 DNA sequence: TGTGCCAGCAGCAGGGACAGGGGAAATTCACCCCTCCACTTT.

The chain carries TRBV6-5 and TRBJ2-3, with 12 positions matching TRBD2. This CDR3 is built from 16 residues. The trim removed 2 bases at V and 4 bases at J, leaving 4 bases unmatched. The germline CDR1 and CDR2 sequences are MNHEY and SVGAGI. The CDR3 DNA reads TGTGCCAGCAGTTACGATCTAGCGGGGGGGTCAGATACGCAGTATTTT. Residues: CASSYDLAGGSDTQYF.

This clone has just one count. CDR3 nucleotide sequence: TGTGCCACCAGCAAGGGACTAGCGGGCGGCCAAGAGACCCAGTACTTC. Translation gives CATSKGLAGGQETQYF. This chain joins TRBV15 and TRBJ2-5, with 12 bases identical to TRBD2. Germline CDR1 and CDR2: LNHNV and YYDKDF (reference sequence). V gave up 4 bases and J gave up 1 base; unmatched junction bases: 4. The CDR3 consists of 16 residues. The entire variable domain, with the rest obtained from reference TRBV15 and TRBJ2-5, is as follows: DAMVIQNPRYQVTQFGKPVTLSCSQTLNHNVMYWYQQKSSQAPKLLFHYYDKDFNNEADTPDNFQSRRPNTSFCFLDIRSPGLGDTAMYLCATSKGLAGGQETQYFGPGTRLLVL.

This clone has a handful of counts. This chain joins TRBV5-1 and TRBJ1-4; 8 positions agree with TRBD1. J was trimmed by 0 bases and V by 2 bases; bases with no gene match: 3. Germline V lookup: CDR1 SGHRS, CDR2 YFSETQ. CDR3 size: 16 residues. In DNA, the CDR3 is TGCGCCAGCAGCTTTACAGGGGGGGCAACTAATGAAAAACTGTTTTTT. Its protein is CASSFTGGATNEKLFF.

The genes are TRBV9 and TRBJ2-2, with TRBD2 identical over 8 bases. With V trimmed by 4 bases and J by 0 bases, 2 bases remained unmatched. CDR1 is SGDLS and CDR2 is YYNGEE in the germline V gene. This CDR3 is 15 amino acids long. As DNA, the CDR3 is TGTGCCAGCAGCTTGGGACTAGCGAACACCGGGGAGCTGTTTTTT. The encoded protein is CASSLGLANTGELFF.

This chain connects TRBV27 to TRBJ1-3; D not resolved. V was pared by 4 bases and J by 1 base, with 8 bases between. The CDR3 covers 14 residues. Germline lookup yields CDR1 MNHEY and CDR2 SMNVEV (reference sequence). The CDR3 reads CASSSGWSGNTIYF. The CDR3 DNA follows: TGTGCCAGCAGTTCGGGGTGGTCTGGAAACACCATATATTTT.

The J gene is TRBJ2-3, the V gene TRBV2; 9 nucleotides line up with TRBD2. The V segment lost 2 bases and the J segment 12 bases; nucleotides outside the gene matches: 9. Germline V CDR1 and CDR2: SNHLY, FYNNEI. The CDR3 loop spans 14 amino acids. The CDR3 protein is CASSEQASGILQYF. For the CDR3, the DNA is TGTGCCAGCAGTGAACAGGCTAGCGGGATCCTCCAGTATTTT.

The rearrangement uses TRBV18 and TRBJ2-1; the D is unclear. Germline CDR1 and CDR2: KGHSH and LQKENI. The CDR3 extends over 13 amino acids. V was pared by 0 bases and J by 7 bases, with 7 bases between. This CDR3 is CASSPPARNEQFF. The CDR3 DNA sequence: TGTGCCAGCTCACCACCGGCGCGGAATGAGCAGTTCTTC.

The chain links TRBV19 to TRBJ1-2, with TRBD1 matching over 7 bases. CDR1 and CDR2 (germline): LNHDA, SQIVND (reference sequence). Losses at the gene ends were 6 bases for V and 5 bases for J; bases not matched to a gene: 9. This CDR3 comprises 14 residues. The CDR3 protein is CASRPGQTRYGYTF. In DNA, the CDR3 is TGTGCCAGTAGGCCGGGACAGACTAGATATGGCTACACCTTC.

The chain couples TRBV6-5 to TRBJ1-1, with D maybe TRBD1 (5 bases). Germline-derived CDR1 and CDR2 are MNHEY and SVGAGI. Trimming stripped 0 bases from V and 4 bases from J, with 12 bases between. The CDR3 loop spans 15 amino acids. This chain's CDR3 is CASSYSSGGGTEAFF. In nucleotides, the CDR3 is TGTGCCAGCAGTTACTCTTCGGGGGGAGGCACTGAAGCTTTCTTT.